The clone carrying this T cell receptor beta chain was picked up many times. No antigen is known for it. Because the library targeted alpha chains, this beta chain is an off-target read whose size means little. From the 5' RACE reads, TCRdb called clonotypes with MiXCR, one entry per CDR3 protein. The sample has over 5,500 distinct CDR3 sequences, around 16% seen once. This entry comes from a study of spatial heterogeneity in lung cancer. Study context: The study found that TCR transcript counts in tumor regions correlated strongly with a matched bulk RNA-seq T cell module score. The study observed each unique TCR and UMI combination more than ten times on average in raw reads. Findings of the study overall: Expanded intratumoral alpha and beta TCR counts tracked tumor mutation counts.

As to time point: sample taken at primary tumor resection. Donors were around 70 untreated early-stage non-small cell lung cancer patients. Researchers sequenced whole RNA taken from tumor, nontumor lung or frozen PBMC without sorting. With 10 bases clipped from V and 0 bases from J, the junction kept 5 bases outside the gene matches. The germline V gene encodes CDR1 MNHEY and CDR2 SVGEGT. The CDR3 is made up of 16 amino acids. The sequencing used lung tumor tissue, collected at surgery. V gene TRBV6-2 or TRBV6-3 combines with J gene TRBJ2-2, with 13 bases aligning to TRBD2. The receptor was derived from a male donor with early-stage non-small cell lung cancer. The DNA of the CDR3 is TGTGCCACCTGGACTAGCGGGGGAGCGAACACCGGGGAGCTGTTTTTT. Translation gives CATWTSGGANTGELFF.